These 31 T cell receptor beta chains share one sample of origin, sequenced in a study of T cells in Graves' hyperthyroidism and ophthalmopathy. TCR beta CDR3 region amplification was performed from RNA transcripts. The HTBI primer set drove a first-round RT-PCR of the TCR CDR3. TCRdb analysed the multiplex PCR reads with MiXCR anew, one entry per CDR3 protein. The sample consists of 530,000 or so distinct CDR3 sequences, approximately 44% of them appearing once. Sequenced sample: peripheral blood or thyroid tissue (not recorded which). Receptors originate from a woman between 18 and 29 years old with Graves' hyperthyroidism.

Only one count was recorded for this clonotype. Here the CDR3 reads CSASGTGTQYF. CDR3 bases: TGCAGTGCTAGTGGCACCGGGACCCAGTACTTC. The chain is built from TRBV20-1 and TRBJ2-5; no firm D call. V dropped 3 bases and J dropped 7 bases, with 9 bases sitting between them. The CDR3 sequence is 11 residues long. Germline V gene lookup returns CDR1 DFQATT and CDR2 SNEGSKA (reference sequence).

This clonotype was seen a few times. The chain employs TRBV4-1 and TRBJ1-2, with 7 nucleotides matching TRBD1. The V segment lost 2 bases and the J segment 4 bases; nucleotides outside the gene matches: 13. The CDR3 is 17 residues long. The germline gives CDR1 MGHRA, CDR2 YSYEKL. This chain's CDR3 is CASSQILLRGPSYGYTF. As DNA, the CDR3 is TGCGCCAGCAGCCAAATTTTACTAAGGGGGCCCAGCTATGGCTACACCTTC.

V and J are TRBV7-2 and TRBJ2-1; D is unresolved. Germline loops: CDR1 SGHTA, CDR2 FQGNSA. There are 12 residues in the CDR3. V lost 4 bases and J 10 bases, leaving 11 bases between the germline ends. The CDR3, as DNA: TGTGCCAGCAGCTCACCCTTCTGGGAGCAGTTCTTC. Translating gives CASSSPFWEQFF.

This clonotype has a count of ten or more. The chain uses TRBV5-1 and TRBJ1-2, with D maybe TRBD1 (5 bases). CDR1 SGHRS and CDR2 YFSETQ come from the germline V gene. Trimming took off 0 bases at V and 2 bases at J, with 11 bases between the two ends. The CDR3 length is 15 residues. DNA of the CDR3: TGCGCCAGCAGCTTGGGCAGGGCCGCCAACTATGGCTACACCTTC. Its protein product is CASSLGRAANYGYTF.

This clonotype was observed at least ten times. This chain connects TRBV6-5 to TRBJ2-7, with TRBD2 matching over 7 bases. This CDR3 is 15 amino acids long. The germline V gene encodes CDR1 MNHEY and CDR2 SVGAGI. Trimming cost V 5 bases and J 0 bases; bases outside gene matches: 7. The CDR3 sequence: CASSESSGNSYEQYF. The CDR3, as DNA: TGTGCCAGCAGTGAGTCTAGCGGCAACTCCTACGAGCAGTACTTC.

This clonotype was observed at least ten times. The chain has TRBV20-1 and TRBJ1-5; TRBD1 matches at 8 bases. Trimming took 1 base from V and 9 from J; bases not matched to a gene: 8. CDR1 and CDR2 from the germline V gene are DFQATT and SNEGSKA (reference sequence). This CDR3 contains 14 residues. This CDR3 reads CSARGAGGFLPQHF. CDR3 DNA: TGCAGTGCTAGAGGCGCAGGGGGCTTCCTGCCCCAGCATTTT.

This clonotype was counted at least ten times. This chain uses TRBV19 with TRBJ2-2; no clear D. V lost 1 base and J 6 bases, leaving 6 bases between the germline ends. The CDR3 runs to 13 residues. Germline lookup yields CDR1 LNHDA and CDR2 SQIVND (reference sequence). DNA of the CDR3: TGTGCCAGTAGTATAGGCCTGCCCGGGGAGCTGTTTTTT. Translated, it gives CASSIGLPGELFF.

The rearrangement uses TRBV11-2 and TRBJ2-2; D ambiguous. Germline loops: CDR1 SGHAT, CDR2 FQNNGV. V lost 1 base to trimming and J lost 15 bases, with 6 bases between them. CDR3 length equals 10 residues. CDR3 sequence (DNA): TGTGCCAGCAGCTTAGGGTCGGTGTTTTTT. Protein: CASSLGSVFF.

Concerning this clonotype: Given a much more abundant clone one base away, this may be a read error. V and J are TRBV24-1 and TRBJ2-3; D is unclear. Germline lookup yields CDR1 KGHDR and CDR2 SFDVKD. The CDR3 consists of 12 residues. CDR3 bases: TGTGCCGCCAGTCCAGGTTCAGATACGCAGTATTTT. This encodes CAASPGSDTQYF.

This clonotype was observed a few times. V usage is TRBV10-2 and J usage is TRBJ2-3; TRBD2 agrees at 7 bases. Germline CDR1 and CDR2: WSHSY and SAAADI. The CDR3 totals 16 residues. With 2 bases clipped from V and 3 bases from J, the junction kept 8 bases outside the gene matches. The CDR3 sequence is CASSEPTSAYTDTQYF. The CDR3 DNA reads TGCGCCAGCAGTGAGCCCACTAGCGCTTATACAGATACGCAGTATTTT.

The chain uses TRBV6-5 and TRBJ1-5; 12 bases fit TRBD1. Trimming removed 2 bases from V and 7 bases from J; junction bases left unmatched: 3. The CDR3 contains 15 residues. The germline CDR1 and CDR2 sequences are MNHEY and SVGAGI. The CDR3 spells CASSYGTGGRQPQHF. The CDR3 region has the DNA TGTGCCAGCAGTTACGGGACAGGGGGCAGACAGCCCCAGCATTTT.

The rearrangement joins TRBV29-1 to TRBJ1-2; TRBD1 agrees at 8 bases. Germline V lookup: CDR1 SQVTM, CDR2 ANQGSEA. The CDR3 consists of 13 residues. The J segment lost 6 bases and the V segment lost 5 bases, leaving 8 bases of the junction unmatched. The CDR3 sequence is CSVRQGQADGYTF. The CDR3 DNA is TGCAGCGTTAGACAGGGGCAGGCGGATGGCTACACCTTC.

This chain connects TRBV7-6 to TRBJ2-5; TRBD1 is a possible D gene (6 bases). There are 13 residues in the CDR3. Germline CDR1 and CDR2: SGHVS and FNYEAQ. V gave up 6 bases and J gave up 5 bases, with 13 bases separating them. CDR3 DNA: TGTGCCAGCAGACCGCGACAGGCGGAGACCCAGTACTTC. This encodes CASRPRQAETQYF.

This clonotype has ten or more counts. CDR3 protein: CASSDTGDANEKLFF. CDR3 bases: TGCGCCAGCAGCGACACAGGGGACGCTAATGAAAAACTGTTTTTT. The chain employs TRBV10-2 and TRBJ1-4; 7 bases agree with TRBD1. The length of the CDR3 is 15 residues. The V gene's germline CDR1 is WSHSY and CDR2 SAAADI. Germline trimming cut 6 bases from V and 3 bases from J; bases unmatched to any gene: 7.

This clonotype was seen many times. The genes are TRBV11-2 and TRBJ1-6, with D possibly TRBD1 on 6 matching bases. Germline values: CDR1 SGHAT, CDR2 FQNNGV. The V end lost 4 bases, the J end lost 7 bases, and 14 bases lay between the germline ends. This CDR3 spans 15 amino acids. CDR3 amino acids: CASSSPRQGNSPLHF. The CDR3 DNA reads TGTGCCAGCAGCTCTCCCCGCCAGGGGAATTCACCCCTCCACTTT.

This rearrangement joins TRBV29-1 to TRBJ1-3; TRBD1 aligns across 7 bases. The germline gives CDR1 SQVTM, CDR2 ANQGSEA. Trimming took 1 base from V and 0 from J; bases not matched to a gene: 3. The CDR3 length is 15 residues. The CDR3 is CSVEGGQNSGNTIYF. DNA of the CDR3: TGCAGCGTTGAAGGGGGACAGAACTCTGGAAACACCATATATTTT.

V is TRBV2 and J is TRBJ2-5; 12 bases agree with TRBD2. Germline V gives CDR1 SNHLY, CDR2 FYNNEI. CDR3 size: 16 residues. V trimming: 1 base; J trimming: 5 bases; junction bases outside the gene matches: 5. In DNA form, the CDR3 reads TGTGCCAGCAGTGAAGGGACTAGCGGGGTCCTGGAGACCCAGTACTTC. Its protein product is CASSEGTSGVLETQYF.

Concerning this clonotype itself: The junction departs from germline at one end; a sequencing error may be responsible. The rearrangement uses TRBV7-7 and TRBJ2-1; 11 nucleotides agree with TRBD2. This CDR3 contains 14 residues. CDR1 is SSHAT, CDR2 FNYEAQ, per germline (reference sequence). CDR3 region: CASSKLAGDNEQFF. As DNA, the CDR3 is TGTGCTAGCAGCAAACTAGCGGGAGACAATGAGCAGTTCTTC.

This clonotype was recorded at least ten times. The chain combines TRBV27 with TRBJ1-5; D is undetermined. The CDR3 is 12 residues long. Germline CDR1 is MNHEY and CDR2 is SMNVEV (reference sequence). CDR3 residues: CAGHASNQPQHF. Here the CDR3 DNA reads TGTGCAGGGCATGCTAGCAATCAGCCCCAGCATTTT.

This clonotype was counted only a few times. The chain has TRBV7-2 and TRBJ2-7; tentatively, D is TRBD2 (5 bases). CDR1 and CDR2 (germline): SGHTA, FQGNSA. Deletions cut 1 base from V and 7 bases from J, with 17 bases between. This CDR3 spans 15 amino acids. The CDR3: CASSLGWENTGEQYF. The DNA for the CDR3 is TGTGCCAGCAGCTTAGGCTGGGAGAACACCGGGGAGCAGTACTTC.

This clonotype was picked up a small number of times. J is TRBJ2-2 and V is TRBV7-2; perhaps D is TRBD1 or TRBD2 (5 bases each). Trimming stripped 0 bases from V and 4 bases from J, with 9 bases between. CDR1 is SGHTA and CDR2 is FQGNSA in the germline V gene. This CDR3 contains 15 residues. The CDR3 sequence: CASSLAWGTTGELFF. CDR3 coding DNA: TGTGCCAGCAGCTTAGCGTGGGGGACCACCGGGGAGCTGTTTTTT.

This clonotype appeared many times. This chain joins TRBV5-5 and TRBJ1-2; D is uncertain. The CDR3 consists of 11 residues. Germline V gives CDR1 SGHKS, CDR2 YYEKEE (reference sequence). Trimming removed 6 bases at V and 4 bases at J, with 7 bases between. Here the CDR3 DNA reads TGTGCCAGCACCCATGGCTATGGCTACACCTTC. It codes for CASTHGYGYTF.

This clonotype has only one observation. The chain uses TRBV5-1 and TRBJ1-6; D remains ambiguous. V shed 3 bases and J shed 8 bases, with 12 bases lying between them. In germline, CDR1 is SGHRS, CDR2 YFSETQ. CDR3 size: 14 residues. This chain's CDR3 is CASSSTGPYSPLHF. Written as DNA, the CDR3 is TGCGCCAGCAGCTCTACCGGACCGTATTCACCCCTCCACTTT.

The CDR3 DNA follows: TGCAGCGCCAGCAGCCAACTAGACCACGAGCAGTACTTC. It is translated as CSASSQLDHEQYF. V and J are TRBV29-1 and TRBJ2-7, with D maybe TRBD2 (5 bases). Germline V gene lookup returns CDR1 SQVTM and CDR2 ANQGSEA. The CDR3 length is 13 residues. V dropped 7 bases and J dropped 5 bases, with 18 bases sitting between them.

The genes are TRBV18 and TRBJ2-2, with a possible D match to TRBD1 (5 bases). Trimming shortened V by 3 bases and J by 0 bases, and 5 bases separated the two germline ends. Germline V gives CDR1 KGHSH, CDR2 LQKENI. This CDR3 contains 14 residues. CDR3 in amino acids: CASSPTANTGELFF. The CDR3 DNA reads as TGTGCCAGCTCACCGACAGCGAACACCGGGGAGCTGTTTTTT.

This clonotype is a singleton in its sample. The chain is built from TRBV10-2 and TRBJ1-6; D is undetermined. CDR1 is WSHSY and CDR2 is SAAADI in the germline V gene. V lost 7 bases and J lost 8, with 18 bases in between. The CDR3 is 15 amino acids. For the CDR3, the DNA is TGCGCCAGCAAGATGGTGGACGGCGGTGATTCACCCCTCCACTTT. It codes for CASKMVDGGDSPLHF.

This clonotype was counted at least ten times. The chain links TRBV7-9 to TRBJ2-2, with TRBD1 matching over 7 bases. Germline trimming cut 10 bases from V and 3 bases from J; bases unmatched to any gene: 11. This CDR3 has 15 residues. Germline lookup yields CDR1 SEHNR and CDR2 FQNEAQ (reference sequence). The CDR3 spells CATASRDRDTGELFF. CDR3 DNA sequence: TGTGCCACAGCGAGCCGGGACAGAGACACCGGGGAGCTGTTTTTT.

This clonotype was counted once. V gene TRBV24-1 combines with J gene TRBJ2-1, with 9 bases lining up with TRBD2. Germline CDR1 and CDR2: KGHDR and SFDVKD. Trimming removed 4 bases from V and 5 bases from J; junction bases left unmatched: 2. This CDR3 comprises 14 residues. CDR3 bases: TGTGCCACCAGTGAGCTAGCGGGAAACAATGAGCAGTTCTTC. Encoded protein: CATSELAGNNEQFF.

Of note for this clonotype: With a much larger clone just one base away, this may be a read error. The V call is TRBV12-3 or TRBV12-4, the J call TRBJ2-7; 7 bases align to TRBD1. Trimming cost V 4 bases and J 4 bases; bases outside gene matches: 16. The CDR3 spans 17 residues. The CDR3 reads CASSSYRGRGGIYEQYF. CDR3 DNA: TGTGCCAGCAGTTCCTACAGGGGCCGGGGTGGAATTTACGAGCAGTACTTC.

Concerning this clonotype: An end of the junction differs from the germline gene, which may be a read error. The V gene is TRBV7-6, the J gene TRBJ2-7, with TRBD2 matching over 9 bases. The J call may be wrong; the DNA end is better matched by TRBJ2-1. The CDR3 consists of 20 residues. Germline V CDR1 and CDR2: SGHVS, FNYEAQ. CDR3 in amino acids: CASSLMFRAFSGSQKNEQFF. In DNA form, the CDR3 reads TGCGCCAGCAGCTTAATGTTTCGGGCCTTTAGCGGGAGTCAGAAGAATGAGCAGTTCTTC.

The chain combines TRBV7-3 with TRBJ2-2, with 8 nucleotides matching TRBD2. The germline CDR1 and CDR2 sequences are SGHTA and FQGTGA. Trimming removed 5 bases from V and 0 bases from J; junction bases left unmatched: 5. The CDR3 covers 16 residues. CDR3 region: CASSKLAATNTGELFF. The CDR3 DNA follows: TGTGCCAGCAGCAAACTAGCGGCCACGAACACCGGGGAGCTGTTTTTT.